Below are 20 T cell receptor beta chains sequenced from a single sample in a study of cytomegalovirus exposure and HLA in healthy donors. PCR involved 60 Vbeta and 13 Jbeta primers. The protocol was immunoSEQ multiplex PCR, while the TCRdb copy is restricted to in-frame clones and leaves out a portion. Among over 100,000 clones listed, 63% were seen once. Sequencing input: PBMCs. The receptors come from a middle-aged man in good health and CMV-seropositive.

The chain uses TRBV2 and TRBJ2-3; the match to TRBD1 covers 7 bases. The CDR3 has 16 residues. The ends lost 2 bases at V and 6 bases at J; junction bases unmatched: 11. Germline V gene lookup returns CDR1 SNHLY and CDR2 FYNNEI. The CDR3 DNA sequence: TGTGCCAGCAGTGAATGGAGAGACAGGGTGGGCGATACGCAGTATTTT. This gives the protein CASSEWRDRVGDTQYF.

CDR3 nucleotides: TGTGCCAGCAGTTCAGCCCGGCGGGATACTAACTATGGCTACACCTTC. Translating gives CASSSARRDTNYGYTF. V gene TRBV27 combines with J gene TRBJ1-2; D gene uncertain. The V gene's germline CDR1 is MNHEY and CDR2 SMNVEV (reference sequence). With 4 bases removed from V and 0 bases from J, the gap between germline ends came to 15 bases. The CDR3 loop spans 16 amino acids.

CDR3 sequence (DNA): TGCGCCAGCAGCCAAAGGCCGGAAGCGGGGAGGGAGACCCAGTACTTC. This codes for CASSQRPEAGRETQYF. The V gene is TRBV4-1, the J gene TRBJ2-5; 7 nucleotides line up with TRBD2. Germline V gene lookup returns CDR1 MGHRA and CDR2 YSYEKL. This CDR3 is 16 amino acids long. V shed 2 bases, J shed 5 bases, and the junction held 11 bases outside the gene matches.

The chain carries TRBV5-1 and TRBJ2-5; 11 nucleotides match TRBD1. Trimming removed 2 bases from V and 5 bases from J; junction bases left unmatched: 2. The CDR3 sequence is 14 residues long. Germline CDR1 and CDR2: SGHRS and YFSETQ. The CDR3 is CASSFGDRGETQYF. The CDR3 DNA follows: TGCGCCAGCAGCTTCGGGGACAGGGGGGAGACCCAGTACTTC. The variable domain in full, with the rest retrieved from reference TRBV5-1 and TRBJ2-5, is KAGVTQTPRYLIKTRGQQVTLSCSPISGHRSVSWYQQTPGQGLQFLFEYFSETQRNKGNFPGRFSGRQFSNSRSEMNVSTLELGDSALYLCASSFGDRGETQYFGPGTRLLVL.

This chain joins TRBV6-5 and TRBJ2-7; 12 positions match TRBD2. Germline V CDR1 and CDR2: MNHEY, SVGAGI. The CDR3 has 16 amino acids. V was clipped by 3 bases and J by 5 bases; unmatched bases: 8. The CDR3 loop is CASSYRPGTSGHEQYF. Written as DNA, the CDR3 is TGTGCCAGCAGTTATCGCCCCGGGACTAGCGGGCACGAGCAGTACTTC.

The CDR3, as DNA: TGTGCCAGCAGTTACTCGATTGCGGGCCGGGGTTCACCCCTCCACTTT. Its protein is CASSYSIAGRGSPLHF. The chain has TRBV6-5 and TRBJ1-6, with no clear D. This CDR3 has 16 residues. Trimming took 0 bases from V and 9 from J, leaving 15 bases between them. Germline V gene lookup returns CDR1 MNHEY and CDR2 SVGAGI.

The chain has TRBV7-9 and TRBJ1-1; 9 positions agree with TRBD1. Germline V gene lookup returns CDR1 SEHNR and CDR2 FQNEAQ (reference sequence). The junction had 10 bases not matched to a gene; V was cut back by 7 bases and J by 1 base. The CDR3 spans 16 residues. CDR3 bases: TGTGCCAGCACCAAGACAGGGGGGGTCGGGAACACTGAAGCTTTCTTT. Protein: CASTKTGGVGNTEAFF.

In this sample, this clone turned up a few times. The genes are TRBV27 and TRBJ2-1, with D perhaps TRBD2 (7 bases). Germline-derived CDR1 and CDR2 are MNHEY and SMNVEV (reference sequence). This CDR3 region has 17 residues. V gave up 3 bases and J gave up 9 bases, with 24 bases separating them. CDR3 sequence: CASSFIEGGGPLGEQFF. The CDR3 nucleotides are TGTGCCAGCAGTTTTATAGAAGGGGGAGGGCCCTTGGGTGAGCAGTTCTTC.

The V call is TRBV4-2, the J call TRBJ1-5; 7 nucleotides line up with TRBD1. The length of the CDR3 is 15 residues. CDR1 is LGHNA and CDR2 is YNFKEQ in the germline V gene. The J segment lost 5 bases and the V segment lost 2 bases, leaving 6 bases of the junction unmatched. CDR3 sequence reads: CASSQTTGVDQPQHF. As DNA, the CDR3 is TGTGCCAGCAGCCAAACTACAGGGGTAGATCAGCCCCAGCATTTT.

This clone was seen more than once but under ten times. This rearrangement joins TRBV25-1 to TRBJ2-4; 7 positions agree with TRBD1. Germline V gene data show CDR1 as MGHDK and CDR2 as SYGVNS. There are 16 residues in the CDR3. Losses at the gene ends were 4 bases for V and 0 bases for J; bases not matched to a gene: 6. Written as DNA, the CDR3 is TGTGCCAGCAGTGCGCCGACAGGGCTAGCCAAAAACATTCAGTACTTC. Translating it yields CASSAPTGLAKNIQYF.

This clone occurred many times. The sample holds other DNA sequences that translate to the same CDR3. The genes are TRBV28 and TRBJ1-4, with 9 bases lining up with TRBD1. Germline assignment: CDR1 MDHEN and CDR2 SYDVKM. CDR3 size: 14 residues. V trimming: 5 bases; J trimming: 7 bases; junction bases outside the gene matches: 5. As DNA, the CDR3 is TGTGCCAGCAGTCAGGGACAGGGTCGTGAAAAACTGTTTTTT. Protein sequence: CASSQGQGREKLFF.

This chain uses TRBV28 with TRBJ1-1; D perhaps matches TRBD1 (6 bases). The CDR3 contains 14 residues. Germline CDR1 and CDR2: MDHEN and SYDVKM. V shed 7 bases and J shed 0 bases, with 12 bases lying between them. CDR3 region: CASITTGLNTEAFF. DNA for the CDR3: TGTGCCAGCATCACGACAGGTTTGAACACTGAAGCTTTCTTT. The variable domain in full, with the rest retrieved from reference TRBV28 and TRBJ1-1, is DVKVTQSSRYLVKRTGEKVFLECVQDMDHENMFWYRQDPGLGLRLIYFSYDVKMKEKGDIPEGYSVSREKKERFSLILESASTNQTSMYLCASITTGLNTEAFFGQGTRLTVV.

This clone was seen only a few times. The CDR3 DNA sequence: TGTGCCATCAGTGAATTGGCGGATACTAACTATGGCTACACCTTC. Translating gives CAISELADTNYGYTF. The V and J genes are TRBV10-3 and TRBJ1-2; D gene ambiguous. Germline CDR1 is ENHRY and CDR2 is SYGVKD. The ends were cut back, 3 bases at V and 0 bases at J, with 11 bases in the middle. This CDR3 has 15 residues.

The chain has TRBV5-6 and TRBJ1-2; tentatively, D is TRBD1 (5 bases). From germline, CDR1 is SGHDT and CDR2 YYEEEE. Between the trimmed V and J ends, which lost 1 base and 4 bases, there was a span of 14 bases. CDR3 size: 15 residues. The CDR3 loop is CASSLWGGSPYGYTF. Written as DNA, the CDR3 is TGTGCCAGCAGCTTGTGGGGGGGGAGTCCCTATGGCTACACCTTC.

The rearrangement uses TRBV5-6 and TRBJ2-2, with 9 bases identical to TRBD2. The germline V gene encodes CDR1 SGHDT and CDR2 YYEEEE. The junction had 2 bases not matched to a gene; V was cut back by 3 bases and J by 5 bases. This CDR3 is 14 amino acids long. The CDR3 DNA reads as TGTGCCAGCAGCTCAGCGGGAGGTACCGGGGAGCTGTTTTTT. It yields the protein CASSSAGGTGELFF.

This clone showed up just a few times. The chain is built from TRBV9 and TRBJ1-2; D may be TRBD1 (5 bases). Trimming pared 4 bases from V and 5 bases from J, leaving 15 bases between. This CDR3 comprises 14 residues. CDR1 is SGDLS, CDR2 YYNGEE, per germline. As DNA, the CDR3 is TGTGCCAGCAGCAGCGGAGGGGCGCCTTATGGCTACACCTTC. Residues: CASSSGGAPYGYTF.

The chain couples TRBV5-1 to TRBJ2-7, with a weak D call TRBD1 (5 bases). The CDR3 spans 16 residues. Trimming took off 0 bases at V and 2 bases at J, with 15 bases between the two ends. CDR1 SGHRS and CDR2 YFSETQ come from the germline V gene. CDR3 sequence reads: CASSLAQGPVPYEQYF. DNA of the CDR3: TGCGCCAGCAGCTTGGCGCAGGGCCCAGTGCCCTACGAGCAGTACTTC.

This chain connects TRBV29-1 to TRBJ1-1; TRBD1 might be the D (6 bases). The V gene's germline CDR1 is SQVTM and CDR2 ANQGSEA. CDR3 length equals 15 residues. Deletions cut 0 bases from V and 10 bases from J, with 21 bases between. This CDR3 reads CSVEDTGTTSRGAFF. CDR3 sequence (DNA): TGCAGCGTTGAAGACACCGGGACAACCTCTAGGGGAGCTTTCTTT.

The table lists this clone with a few counts. This chain connects TRBV11-1 to TRBJ1-2; 7 nucleotides agree with TRBD1. Germline V lookup: CDR1 SGHAT, CDR2 FQDESV (reference sequence). V trimming: 0 bases; J trimming: 2 bases; junction bases outside the gene matches: 3. This CDR3 has 15 residues. CDR3 residues: CASSLAGRGNYGYTF. The CDR3 bases are TGTGCCAGCAGCTTAGCGGGCAGGGGGAACTATGGCTACACCTTC.

The CDR3 loop is CASSVSGRKTQYF. The CDR3 DNA reads as TGTGCCAGCAGTGTGAGCGGGAGGAAGACCCAGTACTTC. The chain links TRBV6-4 to TRBJ2-5, with 9 bases identical to TRBD2. V lost 4 bases, J lost 6 bases, and 3 bases stayed unmatched. The CDR3 covers 13 residues. Per germline, CDR1 MRHNA and CDR2 SNTAGT.